This T cell receptor (beta chain) appears in the sequencing data of a study of radiation and T cells in renal cell carcinoma. Time point given: blood 4 weeks post-SBRT, at nephrectomy. Treatment of the sample: 15 Gy SBRT to primary tumor, nephrectomy 4 weeks later. This CDR3 has 15 amino acids. V lost 6 bases, J lost 2 bases, and 7 bases stayed unmatched. Germline V gene data show CDR1 as MNHEY and CDR2 as SMNVEV (reference sequence). TCRdb's table, derived via immunoSEQ multiplex PCR, lists solely in-frame clones and lacks some. The repertoire holds tens of thousands of clones, with around 85% as singletons.

The sample consisted of blood, taken from a patient whose treatment included radiotherapy and nephrectomy. This receptor was obtained from a middle-aged man with renal cell carcinoma. The rearrangement uses TRBV27 and TRBJ1-5, with 7 bases fitting TRBD1. The CDR3 reads CASRGTGVGNQPQHF. DNA for the CDR3: TGTGCCAGCAGGGGCACAGGGGTAGGCAATCAGCCCCAGCATTTT.